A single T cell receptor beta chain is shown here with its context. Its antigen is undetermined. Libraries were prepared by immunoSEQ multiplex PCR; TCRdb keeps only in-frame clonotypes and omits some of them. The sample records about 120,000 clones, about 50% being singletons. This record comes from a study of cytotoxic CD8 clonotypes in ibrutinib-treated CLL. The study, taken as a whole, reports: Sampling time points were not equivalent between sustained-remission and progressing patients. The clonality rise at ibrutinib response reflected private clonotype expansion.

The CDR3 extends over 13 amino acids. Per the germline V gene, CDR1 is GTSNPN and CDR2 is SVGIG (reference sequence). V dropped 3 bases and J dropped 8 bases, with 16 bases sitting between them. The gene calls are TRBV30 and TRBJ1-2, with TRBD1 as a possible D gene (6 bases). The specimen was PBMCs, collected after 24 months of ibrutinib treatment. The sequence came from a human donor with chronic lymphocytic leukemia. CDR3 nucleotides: TGTGCCTGGAGCGGGGGGCTCTGGGGCGGCTACACCTTC. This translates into CAWSGGLWGGYTF. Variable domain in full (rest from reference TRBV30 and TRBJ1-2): SQTIHQWPATLVQPVGSPLSLECTVEGTSNPNLYWYRQAAGRGLQLLFYSVGIGQISSEVPQNLSASRPQDRQFILSSKKLLLSDSGFYLCAWSGGLWGGYTFGSGTRLTVV.